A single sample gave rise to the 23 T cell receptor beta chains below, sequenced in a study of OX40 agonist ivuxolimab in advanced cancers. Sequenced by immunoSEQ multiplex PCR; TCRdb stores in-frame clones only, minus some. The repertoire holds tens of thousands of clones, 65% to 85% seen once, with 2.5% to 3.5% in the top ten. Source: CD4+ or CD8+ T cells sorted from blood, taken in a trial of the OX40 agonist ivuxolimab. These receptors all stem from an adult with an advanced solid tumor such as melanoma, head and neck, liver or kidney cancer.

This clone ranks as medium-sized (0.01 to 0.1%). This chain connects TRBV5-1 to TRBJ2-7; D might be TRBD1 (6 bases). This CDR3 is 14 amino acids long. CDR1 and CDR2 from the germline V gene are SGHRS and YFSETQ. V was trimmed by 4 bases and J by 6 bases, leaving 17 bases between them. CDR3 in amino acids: CASSATGASIEQYF. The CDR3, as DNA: TGCGCCAGCAGCGCGACAGGCGCATCGATCGAGCAGTACTTC.

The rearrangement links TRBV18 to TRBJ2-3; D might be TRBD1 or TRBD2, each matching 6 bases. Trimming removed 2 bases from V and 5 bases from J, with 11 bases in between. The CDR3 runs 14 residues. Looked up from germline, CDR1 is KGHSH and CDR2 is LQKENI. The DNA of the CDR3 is TGTGCCAGCTCACCATCGGGGGCAGAAGATACGCAGTATTTT. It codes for CASSPSGAEDTQYF.

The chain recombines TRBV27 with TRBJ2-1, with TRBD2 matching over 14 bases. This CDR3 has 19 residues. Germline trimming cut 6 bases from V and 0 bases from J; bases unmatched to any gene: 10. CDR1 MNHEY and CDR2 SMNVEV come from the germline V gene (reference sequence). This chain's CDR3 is CASSKGLAGGPSSYNEQFF. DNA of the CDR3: TGTGCCAGCAGCAAAGGACTAGCGGGGGGCCCGAGCTCCTACAATGAGCAGTTCTTC.

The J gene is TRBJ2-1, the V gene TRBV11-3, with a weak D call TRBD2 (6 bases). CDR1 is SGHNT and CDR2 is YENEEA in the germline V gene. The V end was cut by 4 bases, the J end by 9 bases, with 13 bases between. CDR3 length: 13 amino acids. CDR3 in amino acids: CASSSRLGGEQFF. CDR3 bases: TGTGCCAGCAGCTCCCGACTAGGAGGTGAGCAGTTCTTC. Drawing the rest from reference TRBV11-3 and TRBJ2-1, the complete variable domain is EAGVVQSPRYKIIEKKQPVAFWCNPISGHNTLYWYLQNLGQGPELLIRYENEEAVDDSQLPKDRFSAERLKGVDSTLKIQPAELGDSAVYLCASSSRLGGEQFFGPGTRLTVL.

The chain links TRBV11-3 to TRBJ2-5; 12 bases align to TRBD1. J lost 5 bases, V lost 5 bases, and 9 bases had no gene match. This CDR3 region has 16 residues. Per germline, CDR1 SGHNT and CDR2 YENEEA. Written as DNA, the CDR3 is TGTGCCAGCAGCCCAGGGACAGGGGGCGCGGGTGAGACCCAGTACTTC. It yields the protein CASSPGTGGAGETQYF. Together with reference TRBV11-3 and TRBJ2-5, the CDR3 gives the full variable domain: EAGVVQSPRYKIIEKKQPVAFWCNPISGHNTLYWYLQNLGQGPELLIRYENEEAVDDSQLPKDRFSAERLKGVDSTLKIQPAELGDSAVYLCASSPGTGGAGETQYFGPGTRLLVL.

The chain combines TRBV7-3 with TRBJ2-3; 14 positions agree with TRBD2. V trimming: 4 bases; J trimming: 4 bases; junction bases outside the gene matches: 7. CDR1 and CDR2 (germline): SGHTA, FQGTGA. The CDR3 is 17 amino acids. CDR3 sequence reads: CASSYQTSGGAADTQYF. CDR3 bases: TGTGCCAGCAGCTATCAGACTAGCGGGGGGGCGGCAGATACGCAGTATTTT.

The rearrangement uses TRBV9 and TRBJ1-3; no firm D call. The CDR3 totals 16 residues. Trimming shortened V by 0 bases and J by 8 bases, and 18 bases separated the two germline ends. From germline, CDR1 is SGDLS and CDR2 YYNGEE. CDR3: CASSVGNSRAPDTIYF. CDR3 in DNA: TGTGCCAGCAGCGTAGGTAACTCCAGAGCCCCGGACACCATATATTTT. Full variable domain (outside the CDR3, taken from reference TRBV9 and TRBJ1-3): DSGVTQTPKHLITATGQRVTLRCSPRSGDLSVYWYQQSLDQGLQFLIQYYNGEERAKGNILERFSAQQFPDLHSELNLSSLELGDSALYFCASSVGNSRAPDTIYFGEGSWLTVV.

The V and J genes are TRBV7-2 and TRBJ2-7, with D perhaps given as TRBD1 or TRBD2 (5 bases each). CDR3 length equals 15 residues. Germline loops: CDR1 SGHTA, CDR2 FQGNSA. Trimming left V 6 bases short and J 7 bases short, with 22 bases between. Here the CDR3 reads CASSPARGVLREQYF. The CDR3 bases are TGTGCCAGCAGTCCTGCCCGGGGCGTTCTGAGGGAGCAGTACTTC.

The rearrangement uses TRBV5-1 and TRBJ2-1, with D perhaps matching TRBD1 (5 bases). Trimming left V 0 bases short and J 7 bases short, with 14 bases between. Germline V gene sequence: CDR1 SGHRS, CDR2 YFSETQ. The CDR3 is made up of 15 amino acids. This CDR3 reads CASSLDWGHGNEQFF. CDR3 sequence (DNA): TGCGCCAGCAGCTTGGATTGGGGCCACGGGAATGAGCAGTTCTTC.

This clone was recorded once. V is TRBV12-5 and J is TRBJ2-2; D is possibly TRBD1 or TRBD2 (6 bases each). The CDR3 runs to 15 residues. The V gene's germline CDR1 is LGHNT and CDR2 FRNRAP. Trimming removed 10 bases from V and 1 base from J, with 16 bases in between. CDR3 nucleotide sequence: TGTGCTACCCACCACGGGGGCGGGAACACCGGGGAGCTGTTTTTT. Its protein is CATHHGGGNTGELFF. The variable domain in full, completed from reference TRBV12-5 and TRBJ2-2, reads DARVTQTPRHKVTEMGQEVTMRCQPILGHNTVFWYRQTMMQGLELLAYFRNRAPLDDSGMPKDRFSAEMPDATLATLKIQPSEPRDSAVYFCATHHGGGNTGELFFGEGSRLTVL.

The CDR3 coding sequence is TGCGCCAGCAGCTTTAAGCGGGTGCAAGAGACCCAGTACTTC. Its translation: CASSFKRVQETQYF. The chain carries TRBV10-1 and TRBJ2-5; D is perhaps TRBD2 (6 bases). This CDR3 comprises 14 residues. CDR1 is WNHNN, CDR2 SYGVQD, per germline (reference sequence). Trimming removed 6 bases from V and 2 bases from J, with 13 bases in between.

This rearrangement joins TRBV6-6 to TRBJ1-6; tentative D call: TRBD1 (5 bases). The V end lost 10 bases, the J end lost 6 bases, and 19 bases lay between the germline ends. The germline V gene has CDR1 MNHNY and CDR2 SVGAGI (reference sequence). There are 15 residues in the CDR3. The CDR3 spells CATSLGVTGNSPLHF. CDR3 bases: TGTGCCACCTCCTTAGGGGTCACGGGTAATTCACCCCTCCACTTT.

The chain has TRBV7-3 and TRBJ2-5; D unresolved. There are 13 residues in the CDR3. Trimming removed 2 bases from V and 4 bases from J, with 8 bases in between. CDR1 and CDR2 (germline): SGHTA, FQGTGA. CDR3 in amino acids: CASSLGRRETQYF. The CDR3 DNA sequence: TGTGCCAGCAGCTTAGGCAGGAGAGAGACCCAGTACTTC.

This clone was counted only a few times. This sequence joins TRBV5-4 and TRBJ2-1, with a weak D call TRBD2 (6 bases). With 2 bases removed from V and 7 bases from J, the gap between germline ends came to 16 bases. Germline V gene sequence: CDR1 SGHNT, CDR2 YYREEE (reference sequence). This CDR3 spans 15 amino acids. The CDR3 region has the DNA TGTGCCAGCAGCTTACCGGGACTCCAATCAAATGAGCAGTTCTTC. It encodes CASSLPGLQSNEQFF. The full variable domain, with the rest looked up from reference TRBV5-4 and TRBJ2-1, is ETGVTQSPTHLIKTRGQQVTLRCSSQSGHNTVSWYQQALGQGPQFIFQYYREEENGRGNFPPRFSGLQFPNYSSELNVNALELDDSALYLCASSLPGLQSNEQFFGPGTRLTVL.

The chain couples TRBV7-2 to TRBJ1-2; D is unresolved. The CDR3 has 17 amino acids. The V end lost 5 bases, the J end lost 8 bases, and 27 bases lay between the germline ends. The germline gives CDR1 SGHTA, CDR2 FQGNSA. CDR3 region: CASSRGLGRREAGGYTF. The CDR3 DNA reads TGTGCCAGCAGCCGAGGTCTGGGCAGGAGAGAAGCGGGAGGCTACACCTTC. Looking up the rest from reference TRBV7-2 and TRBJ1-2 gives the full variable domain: GAGVSQSPSNKVTEKGKDVELRCDPISGHTALYWYRQSLGQGLEFLIYFQGNSAPDKSGLPSDRFSAERTGGSVSTLTIQRTQQEDSAVYLCASSRGLGRREAGGYTFGSGTRLTVV.

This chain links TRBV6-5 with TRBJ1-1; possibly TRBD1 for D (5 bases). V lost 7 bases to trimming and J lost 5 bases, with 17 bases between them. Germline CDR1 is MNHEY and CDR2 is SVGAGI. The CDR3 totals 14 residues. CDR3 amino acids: CASTPWGRGTEAFF. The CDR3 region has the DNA TGTGCCAGCACCCCGTGGGGTCGGGGGACTGAAGCTTTCTTT.

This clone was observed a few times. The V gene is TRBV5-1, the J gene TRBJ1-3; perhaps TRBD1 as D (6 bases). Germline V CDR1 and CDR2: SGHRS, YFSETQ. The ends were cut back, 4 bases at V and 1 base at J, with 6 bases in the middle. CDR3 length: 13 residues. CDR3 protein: CASSQGSGNTIYF. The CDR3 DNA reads TGCGCCAGCAGCCAGGGGTCTGGAAACACCATATATTTT.

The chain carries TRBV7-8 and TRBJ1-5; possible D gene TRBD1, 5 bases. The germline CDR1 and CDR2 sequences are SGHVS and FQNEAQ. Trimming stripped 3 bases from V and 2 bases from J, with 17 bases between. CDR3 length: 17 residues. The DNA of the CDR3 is TGTGCCAGCAGCTTCGGGACCGTCGGGGTTGGCAATCAGCCCCAGCATTTT. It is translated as CASSFGTVGVGNQPQHF. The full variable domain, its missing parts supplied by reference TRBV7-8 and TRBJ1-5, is GAGVSQSPRYKVAKRGQDVALRCDPISGHVSLFWYQQALGQGPEFLTYFQNEAQLDKSGLPSDRFFAERPEGSVSTLKIQRTQQEDSAVYLCASSFGTVGVGNQPQHFGDGTRLSIL.

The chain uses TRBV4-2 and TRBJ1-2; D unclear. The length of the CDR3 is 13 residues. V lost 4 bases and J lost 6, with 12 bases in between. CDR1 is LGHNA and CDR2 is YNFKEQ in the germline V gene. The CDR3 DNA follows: TGTGCCAGCAGCCGCGAGGGAGCTCATGGCTACACCTTC. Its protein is CASSREGAHGYTF.

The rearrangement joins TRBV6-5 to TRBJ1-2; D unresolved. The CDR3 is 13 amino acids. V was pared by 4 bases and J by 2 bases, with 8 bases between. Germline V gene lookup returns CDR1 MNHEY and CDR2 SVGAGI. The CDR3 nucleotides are TGTGCCAGCAGTTCAGAGGGAAACTATGGCTACACCTTC. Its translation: CASSSEGNYGYTF.

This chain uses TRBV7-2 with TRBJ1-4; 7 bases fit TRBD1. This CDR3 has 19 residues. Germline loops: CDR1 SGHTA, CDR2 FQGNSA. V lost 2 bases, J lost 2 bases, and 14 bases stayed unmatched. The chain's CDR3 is CASSLNPPPVQGTNEKLFF. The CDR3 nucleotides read TGTGCCAGCAGCTTAAACCCCCCCCCTGTACAGGGGACTAATGAAAAACTGTTTTTT.

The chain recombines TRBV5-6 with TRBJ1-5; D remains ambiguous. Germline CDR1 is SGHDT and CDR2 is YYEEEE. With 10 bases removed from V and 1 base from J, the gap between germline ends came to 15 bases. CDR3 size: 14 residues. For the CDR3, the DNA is TGTGCCTGTCGGAAGGGAAGCAGCAATCAGCCCCAGCATTTT. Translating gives CACRKGSSNQPQHF.

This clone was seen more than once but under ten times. CDR3 DNA: TGTGCCAGCAGCTTAGATCGCTTAAGGGGCACTGAAGCTTTCTTT. This encodes CASSLDRLRGTEAFF. This chain joins TRBV11-2 and TRBJ1-1; D possibly corresponds to TRBD1 (5 bases). The CDR3 sequence is 15 residues long. Trimming took off 0 bases at V and 4 bases at J, with 12 bases between the two ends. Germline CDR1 and CDR2: SGHAT and FQNNGV.